This T cell receptor beta chain is from a study of human T cells and chemical hapten exposure. General study points: Patch test score showed a positive correlation with PT1 expanded TCR counts.

TCRdb ran MiXCR on the RACE reads and lists one entry per CDR3 protein. The sample records 150,000 to 200,000 distinct CDR3 sequences, about 27% being singletons. This clonotype has just one count. The antigen is unknown. Possible read error: a much larger clone is one base away. V trimming: 4 bases; J trimming: 4 bases; junction bases outside the gene matches: 9. The CDR3 sequence is 15 residues long. CDR1 is SQVTM and CDR2 is ANQGSEA in the germline V gene. Time point of the sample: patch test 3, about 24 weeks after DPC sensitization. Treatment indicated: therapeutic diphenylcyclopropenone sensitization with weekly scalp DPC.

The sequencing used whole blood, collected in connection with sensitization to the hapten diphenylcyclopropenone (DPC). This receptor was taken from a woman aged 18-29 years with alopecia areata. Some clones in this sample may be carry-over from other donors' samples. This chain links TRBV29-1 with TRBJ1-2; 10 positions agree with TRBD1. CDR3 sequence: CSVVTGGCGAYGYTF. DNA of the CDR3: TGCAGCGTTGTGACAGGGGGCTGTGGGGCCTATGGCTACACCTTC.